The T cell receptor (beta chain) described here comes from a study of T cell responses to AZD1222 COVID-19 vaccine. Study-wide findings and caveats: The sample set comprised mostly white British donors with more females, and clonal diversity was possibly underestimated. The breadth and depth of Spike-specific TCRs increased once two AZD1222 doses had been given. Repertoires were obtained solely post-peak T cell response. Of the AZD1222 recipients, only 5 to 7 were seropositive at baseline.

V lost 7 bases to trimming and J lost 8 bases, with 17 bases between them. The germline gives CDR1 MNHEY, CDR2 SMNVEV (reference sequence). The CDR3 totals 14 residues. Libraries were prepared by immunoSEQ multiplex PCR; TCRdb keeps only in-frame clonotypes and omits some of them. The data hold 75,000 to 100,000 clones, with roughly 90% observed a single time. Details on this clone: What it binds is unknown.

The material was peripheral blood, obtained on day 0 of AZD1222 vaccination. The V and J genes are TRBV27 and TRBJ2-2; possibly TRBD1 or TRBD2 for D (7 bases each). The clonotype originates from an adult in good health. CDR3: CASKGGWDSGELFF. DNA of the CDR3: TGTGCCAGCAAGGGAGGGTGGGACAGTGGGGAGCTGTTTTTT.